The clone carrying this T cell receptor (beta chain) was counted a few times. Its target is unknown. The TCR beta library used iRepertoire HTBI primers with Arm-PCR amplification of CDR3. MiXCR was run by TCRdb on the multiplex PCR reads, yielding one entry per CDR3 protein. This sample has a few hundred thousand distinct CDR3 sequences; approximately 23% occur once, and the top ten carry 25% to 35%. The entry originates in a study of regulatory T cells in long-lasting Graves disease. Time point denoted: persistent/refractory GD, antithyroid drugs over 5 years with positive TRAb. Generation of the TCR library employed RNA extracted from PBMCs. Patients met American Thyroid Association criteria for Graves' disease. Germline V gene lookup returns CDR1 MNHNS and CDR2 SASEGT. The CDR3 covers 14 residues. V lost 5 bases to trimming and J lost 2 bases, with 12 bases between them. Study results and limitations: TCR diversity was lower in persistent Graves' patients (versus newly diagnosed ones). The number of shared public clonotypes was higher in persistent patients (roughly 3,000) than new patients (about 910).

The sequenced sample was peripheral blood mononuclear cells (PBMCs), obtained when the disease was refractory, from a patient treated with antithyroid drugs. This chain uses TRBV6-1 with TRBJ2-5; D unclear. The source is a middle-aged woman with Graves disease. The CDR3 DNA sequence: TGTGCCAGCAGTACTACTCGGCTTCAAGAGACCCAGTACTTC. Protein sequence: CASSTTRLQETQYF.